Below, 7 T cell receptor beta chains from the same sample are listed, as sequenced in a study of T cell responses to AZD1222 COVID-19 vaccine. Sequencing was performed with immunoSEQ multiplex PCR; in TCRdb, only in-frame clones are kept and a portion is missing. The data contain about 94,000 clones, about 88% of them singletons. The sample here was peripheral blood, taken on day 0 of AZD1222 vaccination. The receptors here all came from an adult in good health.

The chain uses TRBV5-6 and TRBJ2-7; perhaps TRBD2 as D (5 bases). The CDR3 length is 14 residues. Germline lookup yields CDR1 SGHDT and CDR2 YYEEEE. Trimming cost V 4 bases and J 0 bases, with 11 bases left between them. CDR3 in DNA: TGTGCCAGCAGCCCCGGACTCTACTCCTACGAGCAGTACTTC. Protein: CASSPGLYSYEQYF.

This clone has only a few counts. This sequence joins TRBV19 and TRBJ2-1, with 7 bases matching TRBD1. This CDR3 has 13 amino acids. J gave up 5 bases and V 5 bases, and 3 bases lay outside the gene matches. Germline values: CDR1 LNHDA, CDR2 SQIVND (reference sequence). The CDR3 loop reads CASSLGQNNEQFF. CDR3 in DNA: TGTGCCAGTAGTCTGGGACAGAACAATGAGCAGTTCTTC.

The chain is built from TRBV5-5 and TRBJ1-6, with 9 bases that match TRBD1. The CDR3 sequence is 16 residues long. V shed 3 bases and J 9 bases; nucleotides not matched to a gene: 10. Germline values: CDR1 SGHKS, CDR2 YYEKEE (reference sequence). The CDR3 here is CASSSYGTGIGSPLHF. Here the CDR3 DNA reads TGTGCCAGCAGCTCTTACGGGACAGGGATCGGTTCACCCCTCCACTTT. The full variable domain, completed using reference TRBV5-5 and TRBJ1-6, is DAGVTQSPTHLIKTRGQQVTLRCSPISGHKSVSWYQQVLGQGPQFIFQYYEKEERGRGNFPDRFSARQFPNYSSELNVNALLLGDSALYLCASSSYGTGIGSPLHFGNGTRLTVT.

This chain links TRBV18 with TRBJ2-7; 8 bases align to TRBD1. Germline CDR1 is KGHSH and CDR2 is LQKENI. The CDR3 has 16 amino acids. J gave up 6 bases and V 6 bases, and 16 bases lay outside the gene matches. This CDR3 is CASSLDRDRRFFEQYF. The CDR3 nucleotides are TGTGCCAGCTCCCTTGACCGGGACAGGAGGTTTTTCGAGCAGTACTTC.

This clone was seen just once. The rearrangement links TRBV2 to TRBJ1-6; TRBD1 is a possible D gene (5 bases). Trimming left V 4 bases short and J 5 bases short, with 12 bases between. CDR3 length: 15 amino acids. CDR1 and CDR2 (germline): SNHLY, FYNNEI. The chain's CDR3 is CASSGRQSDNSPLHF. CDR3 coding DNA: TGTGCCAGCAGTGGCCGACAGTCAGATAATTCACCCCTCCACTTT.

The chain combines TRBV9 with TRBJ1-1; a possible D gene is TRBD1 (5 bases). The germline V gene has CDR1 SGDLS and CDR2 YYNGEE. The CDR3 has 15 amino acids. V was cut by 4 bases and J by 6 bases, with 19 bases left in between. The CDR3 DNA reads as TGTGCCAGCAGCCCTCGTGACCTTGGGGGGTCTGAAGCTTTCTTT. It encodes CASSPRDLGGSEAFF.

The chain employs TRBV7-8 and TRBJ1-5, with D maybe TRBD1 (6 bases). The CDR3 runs to 15 residues. Germline V gene data show CDR1 as SGHVS and CDR2 as FQNEAQ. Trimming took 6 bases from V and 0 from J, leaving 12 bases between them. The CDR3 reads CASSLTGNSNQPQHF. As DNA, the CDR3 is TGTGCCAGCAGTTTAACAGGGAATAGCAATCAGCCCCAGCATTTT.